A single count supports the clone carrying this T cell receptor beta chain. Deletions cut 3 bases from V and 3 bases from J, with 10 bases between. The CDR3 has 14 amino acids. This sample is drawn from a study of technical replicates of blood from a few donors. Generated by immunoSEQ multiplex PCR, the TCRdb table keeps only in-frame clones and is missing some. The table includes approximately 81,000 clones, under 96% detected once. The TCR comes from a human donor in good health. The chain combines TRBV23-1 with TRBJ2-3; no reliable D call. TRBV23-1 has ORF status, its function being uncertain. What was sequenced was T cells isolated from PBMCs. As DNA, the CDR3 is TGCGCCAGCAGTCATGAGGAAGCAACAGATACGCAGTATTTT. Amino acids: CASSHEEATDTQYF.